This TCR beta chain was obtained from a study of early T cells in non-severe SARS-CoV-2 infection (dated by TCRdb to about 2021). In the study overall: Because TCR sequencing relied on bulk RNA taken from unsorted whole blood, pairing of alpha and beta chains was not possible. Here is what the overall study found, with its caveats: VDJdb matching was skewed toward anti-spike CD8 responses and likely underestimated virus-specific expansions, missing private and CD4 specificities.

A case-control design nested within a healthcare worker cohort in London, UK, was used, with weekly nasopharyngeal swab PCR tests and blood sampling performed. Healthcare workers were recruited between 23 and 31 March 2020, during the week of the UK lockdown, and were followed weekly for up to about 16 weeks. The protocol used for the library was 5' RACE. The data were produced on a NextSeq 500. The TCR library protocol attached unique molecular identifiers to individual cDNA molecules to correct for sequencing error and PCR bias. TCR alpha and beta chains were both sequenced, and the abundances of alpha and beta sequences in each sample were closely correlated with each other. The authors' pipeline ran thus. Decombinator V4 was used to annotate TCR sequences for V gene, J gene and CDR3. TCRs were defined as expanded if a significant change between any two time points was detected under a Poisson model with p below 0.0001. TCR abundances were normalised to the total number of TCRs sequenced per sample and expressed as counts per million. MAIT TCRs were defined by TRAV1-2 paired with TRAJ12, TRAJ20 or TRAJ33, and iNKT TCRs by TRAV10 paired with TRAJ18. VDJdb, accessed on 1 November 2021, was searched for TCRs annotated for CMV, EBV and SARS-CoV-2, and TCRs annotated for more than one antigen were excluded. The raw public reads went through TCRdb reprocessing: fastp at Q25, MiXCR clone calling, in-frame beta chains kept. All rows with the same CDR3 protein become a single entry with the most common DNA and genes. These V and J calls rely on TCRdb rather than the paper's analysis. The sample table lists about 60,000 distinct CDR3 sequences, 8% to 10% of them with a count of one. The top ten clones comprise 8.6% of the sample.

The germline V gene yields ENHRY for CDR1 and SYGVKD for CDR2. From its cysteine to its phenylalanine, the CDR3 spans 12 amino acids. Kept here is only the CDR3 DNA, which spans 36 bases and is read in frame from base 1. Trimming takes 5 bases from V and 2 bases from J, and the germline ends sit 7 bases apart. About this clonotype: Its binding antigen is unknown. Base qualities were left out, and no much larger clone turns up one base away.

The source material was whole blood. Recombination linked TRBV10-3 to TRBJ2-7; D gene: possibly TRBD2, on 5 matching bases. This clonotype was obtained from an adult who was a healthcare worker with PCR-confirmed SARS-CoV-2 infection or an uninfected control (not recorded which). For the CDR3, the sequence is CAISPSPYEQYF. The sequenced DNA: TGTGCCATCAGTCCTAGCCCCTACGAGCAGTACTTC.